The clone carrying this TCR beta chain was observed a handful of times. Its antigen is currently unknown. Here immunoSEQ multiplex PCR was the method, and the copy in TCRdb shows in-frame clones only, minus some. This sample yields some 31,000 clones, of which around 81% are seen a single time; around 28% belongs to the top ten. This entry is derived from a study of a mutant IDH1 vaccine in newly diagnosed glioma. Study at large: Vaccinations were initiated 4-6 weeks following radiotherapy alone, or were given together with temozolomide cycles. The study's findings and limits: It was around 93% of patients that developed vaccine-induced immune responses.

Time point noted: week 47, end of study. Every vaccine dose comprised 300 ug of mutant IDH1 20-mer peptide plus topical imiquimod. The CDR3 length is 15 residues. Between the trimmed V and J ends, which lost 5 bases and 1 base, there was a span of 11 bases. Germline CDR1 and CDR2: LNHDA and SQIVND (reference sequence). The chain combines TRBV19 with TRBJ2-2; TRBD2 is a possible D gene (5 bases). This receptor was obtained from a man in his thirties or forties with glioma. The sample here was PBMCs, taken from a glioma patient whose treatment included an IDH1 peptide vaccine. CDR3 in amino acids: CASSLNGRNTGELFF. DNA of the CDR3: TGTGCCAGTAGTCTAAATGGGAGGAACACCGGGGAGCTGTTTTTT.